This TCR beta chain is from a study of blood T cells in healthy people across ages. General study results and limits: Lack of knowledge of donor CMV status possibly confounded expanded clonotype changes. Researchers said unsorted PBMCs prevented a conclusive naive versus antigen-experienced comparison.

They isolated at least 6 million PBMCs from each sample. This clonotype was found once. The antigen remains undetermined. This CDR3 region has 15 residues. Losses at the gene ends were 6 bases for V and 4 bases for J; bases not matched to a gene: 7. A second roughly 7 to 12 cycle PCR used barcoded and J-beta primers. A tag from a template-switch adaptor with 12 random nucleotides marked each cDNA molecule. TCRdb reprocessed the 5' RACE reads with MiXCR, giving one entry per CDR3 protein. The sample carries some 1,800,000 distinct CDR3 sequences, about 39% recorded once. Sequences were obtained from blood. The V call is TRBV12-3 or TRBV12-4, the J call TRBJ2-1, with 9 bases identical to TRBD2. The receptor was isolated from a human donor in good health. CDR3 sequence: CASRFAGGGYNEQFF. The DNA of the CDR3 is TGTGCCAGCAGGTTCGCGGGGGGGGGTTACAATGAGCAGTTCTTC.